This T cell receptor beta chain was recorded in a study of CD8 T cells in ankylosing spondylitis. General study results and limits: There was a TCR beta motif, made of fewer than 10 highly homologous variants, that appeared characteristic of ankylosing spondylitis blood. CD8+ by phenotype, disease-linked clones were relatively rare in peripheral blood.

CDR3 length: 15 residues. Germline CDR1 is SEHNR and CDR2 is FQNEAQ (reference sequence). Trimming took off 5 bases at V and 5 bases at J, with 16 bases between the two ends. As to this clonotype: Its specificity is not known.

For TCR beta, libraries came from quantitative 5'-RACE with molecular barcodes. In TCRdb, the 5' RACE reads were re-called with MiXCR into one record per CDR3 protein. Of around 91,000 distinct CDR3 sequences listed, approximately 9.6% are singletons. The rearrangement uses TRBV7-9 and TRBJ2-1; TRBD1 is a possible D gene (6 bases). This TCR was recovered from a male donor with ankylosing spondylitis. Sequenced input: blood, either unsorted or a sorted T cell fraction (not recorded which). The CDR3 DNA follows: TGTGCCAGCAGCCAAGGGACAATTGGCGACAATGAGCAGTTCTTC. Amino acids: CASSQGTIGDNEQFF.